This entry concerns a single T cell receptor (beta chain). The antigen is not known. In germline, CDR1 is SGHTA, CDR2 FQGNSA. The CDR3 consists of 14 residues. V dropped 5 bases and J dropped 1; count of bases not matched to a gene: 3. This sample is drawn from a study of stem cell transplantation in POMP-related autoinflammatory disease. About the study: Hypothesis: faulty thymoproteasomes impair CD8+ T-cell selection, skewing TRB repertoires. Before transplant, CD4+ T cells skewed naive and CD8+ proportions were low. Study-level points and caveats: In PRAID patients, the number of distinct TRB V-J gene pairings was restricted.

Assay used: immunoSEQ multiplex PCR; TCRdb lists only in-frame clones, some missing. The sample carries 68,000 or so clones, under 95% recorded once. V gene TRBV7-2 combines with J gene TRBJ2-3; TRBD1 matches at 7 bases. The source is a human patient with POMP-related autoinflammation and immune dysregulation (PRAID). Among the T cells, some may be from the graft donor. Specimen: CD4+ T cells from PBMCs, collected after stem cell transplantation. In DNA, the CDR3 is TGTGCCAGCAGCCCCGACAGGGGCACAGATACGCAGTATTTT. Amino acid sequence: CASSPDRGTDTQYF.